This is a list of T cell receptor beta chains from one sample in a study of beta chain features in type 1 diabetes. TCRdb keeps only in-frame clones here, not all; method: immunoSEQ multiplex PCR. In the table there are 900,000 or so clones, 15% to 20% of which are singletons. Sequenced input: naive CD4+ T cells from blood. These receptor sequences come from a woman between 18 and 29 years old in good health. Both conserved end residues are part of each CDR3.

v_gene: TRBV19; CDR3aa: CASSMGRLSRNYGYTF
v_gene: TRBV7-9; CDR3aa: CASSLVFAAFF
v_gene: TRBV6-7; CDR3aa: CARKLPTGDTDTQYF
v_gene: TRBV27; CDR3aa: CASSRWASEETQYF
v_gene: TRBV21-1; CDR3aa: CASSKLDQPQHF
v_gene: TRBV10-3; CDR3aa: CAISGRLAVRQQFF
v_gene: TRBV27; CDR3aa: CASSLTNGRQRSRTQYF
v_gene: TRBV19; CDR3aa: CASSIDPGTSGYTF
v_gene: TRBV5-6; CDR3aa: CASNQWWGSNEQFF
v_gene: TRBV25-1; CDR3aa: CASSESGRSTDTQYF
v_gene: TRBV4-2; CDR3aa: CASSLAGLAGGQTDTQYF
v_gene: TRBV27; CDR3aa: CASRGWGGEEPQHF
v_gene: TRBV7-9; CDR3aa: CASSLSLAGGPAGANVLTF
v_gene: TRBV6-5; CDR3aa: CATIPPSLTEAFF
v_gene: TRBV9; CDR3aa: CASSVVGQQETQYF
v_gene: TRBV15; CDR3aa: CATSSPGGAKNIQYF
v_gene: TRBV27; CDR3aa: CASRRDSYQPQHF
v_gene: TRBV19; CDR3aa: CASSPQGRTYGYTF
v_gene: TRBV21-1; CDR3aa: CASSKDGPTSTDTQYF
v_gene: TRBV4-3; CDR3aa: CASSQDLRLAGGLADTQYF
v_gene: TRBV7-3; CDR3aa: CASSLSRDGGTEAFF
v_gene: TRBV7-9; CDR3aa: CASSFVGREDEQYF
v_gene: TRBV5-1; CDR3aa: CASSLEGSTGELFF
v_gene: TRBV6-1; CDR3aa: CATWLDTDPYEQYF
v_gene: TRBV7-8; CDR3aa: CASSLGELDTQYF
v_gene: TRBV5-4; CDR3aa: CASSSGTLDTDTQYF
v_gene: TRBV4-2; CDR3aa: CASSQAPGEQFF
v_gene: TRBV25-1; CDR3aa: CASSGTGGTNEKLFF
v_gene: TRBV29-1; CDR3aa: CSAVPGLARETQYF
v_gene: TRBV7-2; CDR3aa: CASSADRENTDTQYF
v_gene: TRBV28; CDR3aa: CASSLGSAGSYEQYF
v_gene: TRBV9; CDR3aa: CASSVVGTGAEDTQYF
v_gene: TRBV5-4; CDR3aa: CASSSPTTGYNEQFF
v_gene: TRBV28; CDR3aa: CASKGSQETQYF
v_gene: TRBV27; CDR3aa: CASRVKGGGYNEQFF
v_gene: TRBV5-1; CDR3aa: CASSLAGRGDTGELFF
v_gene: TRBV7-2; CDR3aa: CASSLRPTSYNEQFF
v_gene: TRBV7-2; CDR3aa: CASSPLHNQPQHF
v_gene: TRBV5-1; CDR3aa: CASSRPPKNTEAFF
v_gene: TRBV4-2; CDR3aa: CASSQEDSGSTDTQYF
v_gene: TRBV23-1; CDR3aa: CASSQGSYYEQYF
v_gene: TRBV10-3; CDR3aa: CAISELVYSNTGELFF
v_gene: TRBV29-1; CDR3aa: CSARVSLNDGYTF
v_gene: TRBV6-6; CDR3aa: CASSPRTGAGGDTQYF
v_gene: TRBV7-9; CDR3aa: CASTPTLRGPGGTGELFF
v_gene: TRBV28; CDR3aa: CASSTQGREQFF
v_gene: TRBV7-9; CDR3aa: CASSASGNTIYF
v_gene: TRBV16; CDR3aa: CASSQLTGYGTQYF